These T cell receptor beta chains were read from a single sample in a study of T cell repertoires in cytomegalovirus infection. For these receptors, no antigen is known. Each CDR3 protein is one row after TCRdb ran MiXCR on the reads. Of about 700,000 distinct CDR3 sequences in the sample, around a third were seen once. Sequences were derived from cultured PBMCs, sampled from culture after CMV antigen stimulation. These receptors were collected from a human donor in good health (CMV status not recorded). Some clones in this sample may be carry-over from other donors' samples. CDR3s include the opening cysteine and the closing phenylalanine or tryptophan.

j_call v_call cdr3_aa
TRBJ2-1 TRBV4-3 CASSQWGSDNEQFF
TRBJ1-1 TRBV6-6 CASSYEAFF
TRBJ1-5 TRBV2 CASSQDSSALEPQHF
TRBJ1-2 TRBV7-2 CASSLTGQGGYGYTF
TRBJ2-1 TRBV7-2 CASIWGGAGGSYNEQFF
TRBJ1-2 TRBV12-3/TRBV12-4 CASSLTSGQGNYGYTF
TRBJ2-7 TRBV7-6 CASSETAGPREQYF
TRBJ1-5 TRBV7-2 CASSQINSNQPQHF
TRBJ2-7 TRBV7-2 CASSLMGSSYEQYF
TRBJ1-1 TRBV10-3 CAIGDPGTTEAFF
TRBJ1-1 TRBV2 CASTGLMNTEAFF
TRBJ1-1 TRBV11-2 CASSLVVWGNTEAFF
TRBJ1-2 TRBV20-1 CSARTGDIYGYTF
TRBJ1-1 TRBV7-8 CASSYVYSRRTGGSTEAFF
TRBJ1-5 TRBV7-2 CASSPEGYQPQHF
TRBJ1-5 TRBV6-9 CASPKGAQEGNQPQHF
TRBJ1-2 TRBV7-8 CASSLRVGGGYGYTF
TRBJ2-1 TRBV5-1 CASSLFGTGNNEQFF
TRBJ1-3 TRBV6-1 CASSWDGSSGNTIYF
TRBJ2-3 TRBV7-9 CASSLSTDTDTQYF
TRBJ2-7 TRBV7-2 CASSLDWGDTYEQYF
TRBJ1-3 TRBV20-1 CSARAVDSGNTIYF
TRBJ1-5 TRBV15 CATSKERGYQPQHF
TRBJ2-6 TRBV7-2 CASRDRGPSGANVLTF
TRBJ2-3 TRBV6-6 CASSVADRAGTDTQYF
TRBJ1-2 TRBV7-2 CASSLSTRTGGYGYTF
TRBJ2-3 TRBV12-3/TRBV12-4 CASSWGTGMADTQYF
TRBJ2-3 TRBV19 CASSTTGGTDTQYF
TRBJ2-7 TRBV6-6 CASSNWGSSYEQYF
TRBJ2-7 TRBV6-1 CASSYLAGVGDEQYF
TRBJ2-7 TRBV12-3/TRBV12-4 CASSRDRPSAEQYF
TRBJ1-2 TRBV10-3 CAISQSDLFNYGYTF
TRBJ2-7 TRBV6-2/TRBV6-3 CASSYSIAVDSRFSYEQYF
TRBJ1-5 TRBV12-3/TRBV12-4 CASAETGNQPQHF
TRBJ1-6 TRBV10-3 CAIRTGTGESSYNSPLHF
TRBJ2-1 TRBV4-1 CASSQEGASPMSYNEQFF
TRBJ2-1 TRBV4-1 CASSPTTGNEQFF
TRBJ2-1 TRBV7-9 CASSPKGTSGWHEQFF
TRBJ2-3 TRBV15 CATSRAGDTQYF
TRBJ2-6 TRBV19 CASSSRAGANVLTF
TRBJ2-1 TRBV15 CATSTLAGYDNEQFF
TRBJ2-7 TRBV7-9 CASSPSRGGQRSSYEQYF
TRBJ1-1 TRBV28 CASSLSSSGAVEAFF
TRBJ1-3 TRBV19 CASRARGRASSNTIYF
TRBJ2-2 TRBV7-2 CASSFTAWGGELFF
TRBJ1-2 TRBV3-1 CASSPRRGGPYGYTF
TRBJ1-2 TRBV27 CASSFRSNGGYTF
TRBJ2-7 TRBV4-3 CASSQGGQGAYEQYF
TRBJ1-1 TRBV27 CASSCGGCEAFF
TRBJ2-3 TRBV2 CASSQHAGVLSTDTQYF
TRBJ2-7 TRBV3-1 CASSQVTYEQYF
TRBJ2-3 TRBV7-8 CASSWGGLADTQYF
TRBJ2-7 TRBV7-8 CASSLKASEQYF